This entry lists 22 T cell receptor beta chains sequenced from one sample in a study of T cell changes during pregnancy in multiple sclerosis. Some clones are missing from TCRdb's copy, which holds only in-frame ones; the method was immunoSEQ multiplex PCR. The sample lists 65,000 or so clones, less than 95% occurring once. This specimen was peripheral blood, taken in the second trimester of pregnancy. These receptors were collected from a female donor in good health, enrolled as a control in a pregnancy study.

V gene TRBV2 combines with J gene TRBJ2-2; a possible D gene is TRBD1 (6 bases). CDR1 is SNHLY and CDR2 is FYNNEI in the germline V gene. V was trimmed by 7 bases and J by 0 bases, leaving 9 bases between them. There are 14 residues in the CDR3. The CDR3 bases are TGTGCCAGCACACAGGGCCCGAACACCGGGGAGCTGTTTTTT. Amino acid sequence: CASTQGPNTGELFF.

The rearrangement joins TRBV9 to TRBJ2-1; possibly TRBD2 for D (6 bases). This CDR3 has 15 amino acids. The V gene lost 3 bases and the J gene lost 11 bases, with 21 bases spanning the gap. Germline V gene sequence: CDR1 SGDLS, CDR2 YYNGEE. The CDR3 spells CASSGAGTGVPQQFF. The CDR3 DNA reads TGTGCCAGCAGCGGAGCCGGGACTGGAGTTCCGCAGCAGTTCTTC.

The rearrangement links TRBV19 to TRBJ2-1; 9 bases are a match to TRBD1. The CDR3 sequence is 11 residues long. Looked up from germline, CDR1 is LNHDA and CDR2 is SQIVND (reference sequence). V gave up 4 bases and J gave up 15 bases; unmatched junction bases: 4. CDR3 in DNA: TGTGCCAGTAGTAGACAGGGGGTAATGTTCTTC. As protein: CASSRQGVMFF.

The V call is TRBV6-1, the J call TRBJ2-7, with D hard to call. CDR3 length: 11 amino acids. Germline CDR1 and CDR2: MNHNS and SASEGT. Trimming removed 6 bases from V and 7 bases from J, with 10 bases in between. The CDR3 coding sequence is TGTGCCAGCAGCCCCGTAGAGGAGCAGTACTTC. Translation gives CASSPVEEQYF.

V usage is TRBV4-1 and J usage is TRBJ2-1; D is perhaps TRBD1 (6 bases). Germline-derived CDR1 and CDR2 are MGHRA and YSYEKL. Trimming took 1 base from V and 6 from J, leaving 25 bases between them. The CDR3 is 19 amino acids. CDR3 protein: CASSQAANQLGQWGNEQFF. CDR3 DNA sequence: TGCGCCAGCAGCCAAGCCGCTAACCAACTCGGACAGTGGGGCAATGAGCAGTTCTTC.

This chain uses TRBV18 with TRBJ1-2, with TRBD1 matching over 7 bases. Looked up from germline, CDR1 is KGHSH and CDR2 is LQKENI. J was trimmed by 4 bases and V by 0 bases; bases with no gene match: 8. CDR3 size: 16 residues. The CDR3 DNA sequence: TGTGCCAGCTCACCACCGTCGACAGGGAGTATCTATGGCTACACCTTC. It specifies CASSPPSTGSIYGYTF.

This chain joins TRBV2 and TRBJ1-1; no clear D gene. The V end was cut by 7 bases, the J end by 6 bases, with 12 bases between. This CDR3 is built from 12 residues. Looked up from germline, CDR1 is SNHLY and CDR2 is FYNNEI. The CDR3 DNA reads as TGTGCCAGCAATGATCTAAGCGCTGAAGCTTTCTTT. Translating it yields CASNDLSAEAFF.

This clone was picked up a small number of times. This chain connects TRBV7-8 to TRBJ1-5, with D possibly being TRBD1 (6 bases). The CDR3 is 15 residues long. CDR1 is SGHVS and CDR2 is FQNEAQ in the germline V gene. V dropped 5 bases and J dropped 4 bases, with 15 bases sitting between them. Here the CDR3 reads CASSPEQGANQPQHF. In nucleotides, the CDR3 is TGTGCCAGCAGCCCTGAACAGGGTGCTAATCAGCCCCAGCATTTT.

The chain uses TRBV7-9 and TRBJ1-2, with D possibly being TRBD1 (6 bases). The CDR3 is 14 amino acids. Germline loops: CDR1 SEHNR, CDR2 FQNEAQ (reference sequence). V was clipped by 1 base and J by 5 bases, with 11 bases between them. The CDR3 coding sequence is TGTGCCAGCAGCTTAGACCCGACAGGATATGGCTACACCTTC. It translates to CASSLDPTGYGYTF.

This chain links TRBV6-6 with TRBJ1-2; 10 nucleotides agree with TRBD1. Germline lookup yields CDR1 MNHNY and CDR2 SVGAGI (reference sequence). The CDR3 sequence is 14 residues long. Trimming took 4 bases from V and 6 from J; bases not matched to a gene: 5. The CDR3 spells CASSSTGGLHGYTF. DNA for the CDR3: TGTGCCAGCAGTTCGACAGGGGGCCTTCATGGCTACACCTTC.

This chain uses TRBV4-1 with TRBJ2-1; 11 nucleotides match TRBD2. The V segment lost 4 bases and the J segment 4 bases; nucleotides outside the gene matches: 3. CDR1 and CDR2 (germline): MGHRA, YSYEKL. The CDR3 is 15 amino acids. CDR3 region: CASSLLAGVYNEQFF. CDR3 bases: TGCGCCAGCAGCCTACTAGCGGGAGTTTACAATGAGCAGTTCTTC.

The chain couples TRBV30 to TRBJ1-2; 8 nucleotides agree with TRBD1. Germline CDR1 is GTSNPN and CDR2 is SVGIG (reference sequence). This CDR3 has 14 residues. Trimming removed 7 bases from V and 6 bases from J; junction bases left unmatched: 13. The CDR3 is CASQVAGTGDGYTF. The CDR3 nucleotides are TGTGCCTCCCAAGTTGCAGGGACAGGCGATGGCTACACCTTC.

This chain uses TRBV6-6 with TRBJ1-2; 8 bases align to TRBD1. Germline V CDR1 and CDR2: MNHNY, SVGAGI (reference sequence). The CDR3 loop spans 14 amino acids. The trim removed 5 bases at V and 7 bases at J, leaving 9 bases unmatched. CDR3 sequence reads: CASSQQGETGGYTF. CDR3 sequence (DNA): TGTGCCAGCAGTCAACAGGGGGAGACGGGTGGCTACACCTTC.

The table lists this clone with a count of one. V usage is TRBV5-6 and J usage is TRBJ2-7; the D is unclear. The CDR3 runs to 13 residues. Germline CDR1 reads SGHDT; CDR2 reads YYEEEE. Between the trimmed V and J ends, which lost 5 bases and 0 bases, there was a span of 9 bases. CDR3: CASSPLNSYEQYF. CDR3 bases: TGTGCCAGCAGTCCACTGAACTCCTACGAGCAGTACTTC.

The V call is TRBV7-6, the J call TRBJ2-3; D is unresolved. The CDR3 extends over 13 amino acids. Looked up from germline, CDR1 is SGHVS and CDR2 is FNYEAQ. V lost 0 bases and J 5 bases, leaving 6 bases between the germline ends. The CDR3 DNA sequence: TGTGCCAGCAGCTTAGCGCCGGGAGATACGCAGTATTTT. Its translation: CASSLAPGDTQYF.

This chain joins TRBV28 and TRBJ1-4, with D possibly matching TRBD1 (5 bases). Trimming removed 11 bases at V and 6 bases at J, with 19 bases between. There are 14 residues in the CDR3. Germline V gives CDR1 MDHEN, CDR2 SYDVKM. The CDR3 is CACERGGEDEKLFF. The CDR3 DNA reads as TGTGCCTGCGAACGGGGGGGGGAGGATGAAAAACTGTTTTTT.

J is TRBJ2-1 and V is TRBV5-1; possible D gene TRBD1, 5 bases. Germline CDR1 is SGHRS and CDR2 is YFSETQ. This CDR3 has 15 amino acids. Trimming left V 0 bases short and J 2 bases short, with 9 bases between. This CDR3 reads CASSLETGTYNEQFF. CDR3 nucleotide sequence: TGCGCCAGCAGCTTGGAAACAGGTACCTACAATGAGCAGTTCTTC.

This chain joins TRBV28 and TRBJ1-4, with a weak D call TRBD1 (6 bases). V gave up 5 bases and J gave up 8 bases, with 18 bases separating them. Germline V lookup: CDR1 MDHEN, CDR2 SYDVKM. This CDR3 comprises 15 residues. The CDR3: CASSRADRVGEKLFF. Here the CDR3 DNA reads TGTGCCAGCAGTCGGGCGGACAGAGTCGGCGAAAAACTGTTTTTT.

The V call is TRBV9, the J call TRBJ1-3, with 7 bases aligning to TRBD1. Germline V gene data show CDR1 as SGDLS and CDR2 as YYNGEE. The CDR3 runs to 15 residues. Trimming cost V 4 bases and J 4 bases; bases outside gene matches: 8. The CDR3 sequence: CASSTAGGRGNTIYF. Written as DNA, the CDR3 is TGTGCCAGCAGCACGGCAGGGGGGAGAGGAAACACCATATATTTT.

The chain couples TRBV2 to TRBJ2-1, with D perhaps TRBD2 (5 bases). Trimming pared 3 bases from V and 6 bases from J, leaving 15 bases between. Per germline, CDR1 SNHLY and CDR2 FYNNEI. There are 15 residues in the CDR3. Written as DNA, the CDR3 is TGTGCCAGCAGTGACGAACTAGTCGTCGCCAATGAGCAGTTCTTC. Translated, it gives CASSDELVVANEQFF.

The chain couples TRBV7-2 to TRBJ2-5; the D gene is possibly TRBD2 (6 bases). The CDR3 runs 13 residues. The ends were cut back, 0 bases at V and 4 bases at J, with 6 bases in the middle. Germline V gives CDR1 SGHTA, CDR2 FQGNSA. CDR3 protein: CASSLAGGETQYF. The DNA of the CDR3 is TGTGCCAGCAGCTTAGCCGGGGGAGAGACCCAGTACTTC.

This chain connects TRBV28 to TRBJ2-1; TRBD1 matches 10 bases. Germline V CDR1 and CDR2: MDHEN, SYDVKM. The CDR3 runs to 14 residues. V trimming: 5 bases; J trimming: 9 bases; junction bases outside the gene matches: 7. The CDR3 spells CASSPRQGAREQFF. The CDR3 bases are TGTGCCAGCAGTCCCCGACAGGGGGCGCGTGAGCAGTTCTTC.